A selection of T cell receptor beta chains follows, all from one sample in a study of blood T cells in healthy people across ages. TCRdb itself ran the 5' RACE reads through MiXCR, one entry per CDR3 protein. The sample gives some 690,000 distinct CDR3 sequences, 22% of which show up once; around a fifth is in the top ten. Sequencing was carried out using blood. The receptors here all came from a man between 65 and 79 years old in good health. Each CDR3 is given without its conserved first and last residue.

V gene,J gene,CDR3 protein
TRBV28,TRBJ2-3,ASSLTGGRNTQY
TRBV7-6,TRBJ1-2,ASSFGHSAYGYT
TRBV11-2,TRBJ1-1,ASSLVLIAEAF
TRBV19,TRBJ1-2,ASSPRQGALRHGYT
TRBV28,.,ASTPGTSQQSEQF
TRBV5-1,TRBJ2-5,ASSWGGGSVRETQY
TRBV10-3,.,AISEPSYEQY
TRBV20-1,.,SGRQREIYNEQF
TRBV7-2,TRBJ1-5,ASSLRQAQPQH
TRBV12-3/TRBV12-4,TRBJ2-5,ASGRTGPETQY
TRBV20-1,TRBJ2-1,SARPGTSGPLEQF
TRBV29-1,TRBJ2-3,SVPDRGLTDTQY
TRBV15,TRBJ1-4,ATRRERGAKSNEKLF
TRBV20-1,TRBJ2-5,SARQVGLAGPLQETQY
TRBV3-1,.,ASSQISGETTYEQY
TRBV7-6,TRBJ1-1,ASGTKTEAF
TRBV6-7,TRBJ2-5,ASSYPDNQETQY
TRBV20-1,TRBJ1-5,SARSGPGQPQH
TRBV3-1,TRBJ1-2,ASSQDLEGYGYT
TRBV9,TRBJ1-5,ASSVGGANQPQH
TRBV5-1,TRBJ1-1,ASSLLGVRMNTEAF
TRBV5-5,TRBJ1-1,ASSLGVRGRGEAF
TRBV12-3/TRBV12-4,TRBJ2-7,ASSLPTGGEQY
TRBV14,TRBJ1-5,ASSAVVGQPQH
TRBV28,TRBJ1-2,ASRDRNYGYT
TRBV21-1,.,ASSLVLGSPALAGGENEQF
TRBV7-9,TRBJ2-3,ASSLVLAVTDTQY
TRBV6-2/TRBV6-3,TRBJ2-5,ASSRDYWAEETQY
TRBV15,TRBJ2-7,ATSRDRGPYEQY
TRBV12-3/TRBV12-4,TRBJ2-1,ASSARRNEQF
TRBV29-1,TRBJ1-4,SANRGDGEKLF
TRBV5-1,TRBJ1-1,ASSLSAAQNTEAF
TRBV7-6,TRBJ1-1,ASSLRSGVGTEAF
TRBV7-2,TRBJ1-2,ASSSAQPTGAVYGYT
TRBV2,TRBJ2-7,ASKNRDTYEQY
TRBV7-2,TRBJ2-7,ASSLDLAAYEQY
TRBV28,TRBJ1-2,ASITGQQFYGYT
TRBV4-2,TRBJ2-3,ASSQQLAGASTDTQY
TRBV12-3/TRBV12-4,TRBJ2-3,ASRTLDRADAQY
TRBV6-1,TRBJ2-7,ASSPRDRVYEQY
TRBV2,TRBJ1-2,ASSESIYGYT
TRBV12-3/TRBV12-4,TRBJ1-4,ASTATGIREKLF
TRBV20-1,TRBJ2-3,SATSGDGEFSITDTQY
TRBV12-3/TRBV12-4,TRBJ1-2,ASSLAGARGYGYT
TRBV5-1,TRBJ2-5,ASSLASGQETQY
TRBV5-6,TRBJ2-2,ASRGQGRTGELF
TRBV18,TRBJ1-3,ASSRLPDGASGNTIY
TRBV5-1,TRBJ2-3,ASSLGQGVDTQY